This T cell receptor beta chain was recorded in a study of control samples from healthy donors and cancer patients (dated by TCRdb to about 2020). On this clone itself: It lacks a known antigen. No per-base quality is available; no much larger clone lies one base away.

Libraries were built with the immunoSEQ multiplex PCR assay. Here the immuneACCESS table is served through TCRdb, limited to in-frame sequences with V and J called. Missing clones are a known gap in these copies; in checked studies unresolved V genes cover under half, and the rest lacks a known reason. The sample table records about 110,000 clones; just under 85% of these occur just once. 6% to 8% of the sample is in the top ten clones. This sequence originates from a man younger than 35 in good health. The sample taken for sequencing was blood.

The DNA sequence is TGTGCCAGCAGGTCCGGACAGCGCAATCAGCCCCAGCATTTT. Translated, it gives CASRSGQRNQPQHF. The receptor chain draws on TRBV6-5 and TRBJ1-5; TRBD1 is a weak D gene call, 6 bases matching. Via the germline V gene, CDR1 is MNHEY and CDR2 SVGAGI. The CDR3 contains 14 residues, cysteine and phenylalanine counted. Here the CDR3 DNA is all that survives: 42 bases in frame from base 1. The trim is 6 bases for V and 2 bases for J, with a gap of 11 bases between the germline ends.